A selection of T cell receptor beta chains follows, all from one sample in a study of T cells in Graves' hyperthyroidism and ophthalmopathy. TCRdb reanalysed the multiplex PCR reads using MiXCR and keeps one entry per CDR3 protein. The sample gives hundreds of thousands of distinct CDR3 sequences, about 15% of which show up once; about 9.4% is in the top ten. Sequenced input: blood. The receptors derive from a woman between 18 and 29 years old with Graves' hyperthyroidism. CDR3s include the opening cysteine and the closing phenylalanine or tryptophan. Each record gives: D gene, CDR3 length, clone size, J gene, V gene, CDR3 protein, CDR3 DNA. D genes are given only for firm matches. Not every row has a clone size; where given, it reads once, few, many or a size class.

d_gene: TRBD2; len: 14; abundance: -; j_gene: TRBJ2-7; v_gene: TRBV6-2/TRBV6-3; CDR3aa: CASSPLAGSSEQYF; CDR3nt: TGTGCCAGCAGCCCCCTAGCGGGATCCAGCGAGCAGTACTTC
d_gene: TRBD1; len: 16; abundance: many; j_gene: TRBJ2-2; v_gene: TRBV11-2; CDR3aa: CASSLGKGAVTGELFF; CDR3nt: TGTGCCAGCAGCTTAGGCAAGGGGGCCGTCACCGGGGAGCTGTTTTTT
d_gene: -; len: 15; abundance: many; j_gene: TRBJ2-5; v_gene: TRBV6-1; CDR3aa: CASRAGRYPQETQYF; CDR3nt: TGTGCCAGCAGGGCAGGGCGCTACCCCCAAGAGACCCAGTACTTC
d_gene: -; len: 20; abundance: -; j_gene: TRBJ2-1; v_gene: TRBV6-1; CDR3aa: CASSQAVGSIREDPRDEQFF; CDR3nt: TGCGCCAGCAGCCAAGCGGTGGGGAGTATTCGAGAGGATCCGCGTGATGAGCAGTTCTTC
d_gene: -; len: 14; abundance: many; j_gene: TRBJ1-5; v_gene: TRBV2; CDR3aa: CASRQGGGNQPQHF; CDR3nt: TGTGCCAGCAGACAGGGTGGGGGCAATCAGCCCCAGCATTTT
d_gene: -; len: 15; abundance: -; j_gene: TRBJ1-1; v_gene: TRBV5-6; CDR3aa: CASSPSVGMNTEAFF; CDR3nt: TGTGCCAGCAGCCCCTCTGTGGGAATGAACACTGAAGCTTTCTTT
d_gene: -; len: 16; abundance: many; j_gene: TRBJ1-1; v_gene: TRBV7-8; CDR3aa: CASSLAEMGGETEAFF; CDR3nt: TGTGCCAGCAGCTTAGCGGAGATGGGGGGGGAGACTGAAGCTTTCTTT
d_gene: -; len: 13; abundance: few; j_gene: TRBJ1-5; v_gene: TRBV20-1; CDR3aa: CSARDRNNQPQHF; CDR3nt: TGCAGTGCTAGAGATAGAAACAATCAGCCCCAGCATTTT
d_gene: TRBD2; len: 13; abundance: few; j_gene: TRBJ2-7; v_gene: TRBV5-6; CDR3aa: CASSPRSGSEQYF; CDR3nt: TGTGCCAGCAGCCCCAGGAGCGGGAGCGAGCAGTACTTC
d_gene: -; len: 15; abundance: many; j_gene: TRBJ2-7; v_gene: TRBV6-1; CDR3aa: CASRRTDSYPYEQYF; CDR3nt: TGTGCCAGCAGGCGAACGGACAGTTACCCCTACGAGCAGTACTTC
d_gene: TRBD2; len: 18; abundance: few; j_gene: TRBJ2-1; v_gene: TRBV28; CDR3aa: CASSLGALAGGLRDEQFF; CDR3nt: TGTGCCAGCAGTTTAGGTGCTCTAGCGGGAGGTCTGAGGGATGAGCAGTTCTTC
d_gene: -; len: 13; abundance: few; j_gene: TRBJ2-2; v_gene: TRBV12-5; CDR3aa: CASGRGNVGELFF; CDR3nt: TGTGCTAGTGGTAGAGGGAACGTCGGGGAGCTGTTTTTT
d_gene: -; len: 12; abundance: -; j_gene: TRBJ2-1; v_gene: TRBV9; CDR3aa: CASSAQTTEQFF; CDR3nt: TGTGCCAGCAGCGCCCAGACTACCGAGCAGTTCTTC
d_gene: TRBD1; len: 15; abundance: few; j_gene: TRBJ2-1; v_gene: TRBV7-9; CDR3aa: CASSYGQGKTNEQFF; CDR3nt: TGTGCCAGCAGCTACGGACAGGGAAAAACCAATGAGCAGTTCTTC
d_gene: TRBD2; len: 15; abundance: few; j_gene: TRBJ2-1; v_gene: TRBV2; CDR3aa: CASSSRLAGINEQFF; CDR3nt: TGTGCCAGCAGTTCGAGACTAGCGGGAATCAATGAGCAGTTCTTC